The rows below give T cell receptor beta chains drawn from one sample of a study of shared clonotypes between healthy human individuals. Assay: immunoSEQ multiplex PCR; the TCRdb copy retains only in-frame clones and omits some. The sample consists of over 2 million clones, roughly 94% of them appearing once. The source material was naive CD4+ T cells sorted from blood. Receptors originate from a man aged 18 to 30 in good health. CDR3s include the opening cysteine and the closing phenylalanine or tryptophan. Fields, in order: V gene, D gene, clone size, J gene, CDR3 DNA, CDR3 protein. A D gene is named only where the DNA matches it firmly. Size tells how often a clone was seen (once, few, many) or the class of an expanded clone, and some rows leave it out.

v_call: TRBV7-8
d_call: TRBD1
clone_size: .
j_call: TRBJ2-5
cdr3_nt: TGTGCCAGCAGCTTAGTAGGACAGGGGGAGACCCAGTACTTC
cdr3_aa: CASSLVGQGETQYF

v_call: TRBV7-2
d_call: .
clone_size: once
j_call: TRBJ1-1
cdr3_nt: TGTGCCAGCAGTCCAGGTCGTTACACTGAAGCTTTCTTT
cdr3_aa: CASSPGRYTEAFF

v_call: TRBV2
d_call: TRBD2
clone_size: .
j_call: TRBJ2-5
cdr3_nt: TGTGCCAGCAGTGAATCCCCTAGCGGTACCCAGTACTTC
cdr3_aa: CASSESPSGTQYF

v_call: TRBV5-1
d_call: .
clone_size: .
j_call: TRBJ1-3
cdr3_nt: TGCGCCAGCAGCTTGGCTGGATCTGGAAACACCATATATTTT
cdr3_aa: CASSLAGSGNTIYF

v_call: TRBV27
d_call: .
clone_size: .
j_call: TRBJ2-3
cdr3_nt: TGTGCCAGCAGTCTTGCGGCAGATACGCAGTATTTT
cdr3_aa: CASSLAADTQYF

v_call: TRBV7-8
d_call: .
clone_size: .
j_call: TRBJ2-2
cdr3_nt: TGTGCCAGCAGCTTAGCCGGATGGCAGGGCACCGGGGAGCTGTTTTTT
cdr3_aa: CASSLAGWQGTGELFF

v_call: TRBV5-1
d_call: .
clone_size: .
j_call: TRBJ2-7
cdr3_nt: TGCGCCAGCAGCTTGGGACACGTGGGCGGCGAGCAGTACTTC
cdr3_aa: CASSLGHVGGEQYF

v_call: TRBV18
d_call: TRBD1
clone_size: .
j_call: TRBJ1-6
cdr3_nt: TGTGCCAGCTCACTCAAACCCGGGACAGCCGGTCAAATTTCACCCCTCCACTTT
cdr3_aa: CASSLKPGTAGQISPLHF

v_call: TRBV5-4
d_call: TRBD1
clone_size: .
j_call: TRBJ1-2
cdr3_nt: TGTGCCAGCAGCTCCGGGACAGCGAACTATGGCTACACCTTC
cdr3_aa: CASSSGTANYGYTF

v_call: TRBV9
d_call: TRBD2
clone_size: .
j_call: TRBJ2-1
cdr3_nt: TGTGCCAGCAGCTTAGGACTAGCGGGGGTAAACAATGAGCAGTTCTTC
cdr3_aa: CASSLGLAGVNNEQFF

v_call: TRBV28
d_call: .
clone_size: .
j_call: TRBJ2-5
cdr3_nt: TGTGCCAGCAGTCCCCGGGTCCAGGGGACCCAGTACTTC
cdr3_aa: CASSPRVQGTQYF

v_call: TRBV5-8
d_call: .
clone_size: .
j_call: TRBJ2-7
cdr3_nt: TGTGCCAGCAGCTTTAACCCTCAGGGCTCTACCTACGAGCAGTACTTC
cdr3_aa: CASSFNPQGSTYEQYF

v_call: TRBV6-5
d_call: TRBD1
clone_size: .
j_call: TRBJ2-7
cdr3_nt: TGTGCCAGCAGACCAACAGGGGAGCAACCATACGAGCAGTACTTC
cdr3_aa: CASRPTGEQPYEQYF

v_call: TRBV2
d_call: .
clone_size: .
j_call: TRBJ1-6
cdr3_nt: TGTGCCAGCAGTGAACAGGCGGCAAATAATTCACCCCTCCACTTT
cdr3_aa: CASSEQAANNSPLHF

v_call: TRBV6-5
d_call: .
clone_size: .
j_call: TRBJ1-4
cdr3_nt: TGTGCCAGCAGACCAGGGACAACTAATGAAAAACTGTTTTTT
cdr3_aa: CASRPGTTNEKLFF

v_call: TRBV7-9
d_call: .
clone_size: .
j_call: TRBJ1-3
cdr3_nt: TGTGCCAGCAGCTTAAGCATCTCTGGAAACACCATATATTTT
cdr3_aa: CASSLSISGNTIYF